These 9 T cell receptor beta chains originate from one sample sequenced in a study of blood T cells in healthy people across ages. The second PCR ran roughly 7 to 11 cycles with a sample-barcoded 5' primer and J-beta primers. TCRdb reanalysed the 5' RACE reads using MiXCR and keeps one entry per CDR3 protein. The sample has about 1.5 million distinct CDR3 sequences, 35% to 45% seen once. Sequencing used blood. These receptors were obtained from a woman aged 18-29 years in good health.

The V and J genes are TRBV20-1 and TRBJ1-5; D possibly corresponds to TRBD1 (6 bases). This CDR3 is 18 amino acids long. Germline assignment: CDR1 DFQATT and CDR2 SNEGSKA (reference sequence). Trimming shortened V by 1 base and J by 2 bases, and 21 bases separated the two germline ends. This chain's CDR3 is CSARASGTTRGGNQPQHF. For the CDR3, the DNA is TGCAGTGCTAGAGCCTCCGGGACAACCCGAGGAGGCAATCAGCCCCAGCATTTT.

The chain couples TRBV5-6 to TRBJ1-2, with TRBD1 as a possible D gene (5 bases). The CDR3 spans 14 residues. V was shortened by 6 bases and J by 3 bases, with 15 bases between the two germline ends. CDR1 SGHDT and CDR2 YYEEEE come from the germline V gene. CDR3 nucleotide sequence: TGTGCCAGCATGGGGGACTCTTACCACTATGGCTACACCTTC. Protein: CASMGDSYHYGYTF.

This clonotype was observed a few times. J is TRBJ2-5 and V is TRBV4-3; D remains unclear. Germline CDR1 is LGHNA and CDR2 is YSLEER. V shed 0 bases and J shed 2 bases, with 7 bases lying between them. The CDR3 has 14 residues. CDR3 residues: CASSQELRQETQYF. DNA of the CDR3: TGCGCCAGCAGCCAAGAGTTGCGGCAAGAGACCCAGTACTTC.

The chain employs TRBV5-6 and TRBJ2-5; 8 nucleotides agree with TRBD2. The DNA end favors TRBJ2-7, so the J call may be wrong. CDR3 size: 14 residues. The V gene's germline CDR1 is SGHDT and CDR2 YYEEEE. CDR3: CASSDGRGVYEQYF. The CDR3 nucleotides read TGTGCCAGCAGTGATGGGCGGGGGGTCTACGAGCAGTACTTC.

This sequence joins TRBV4-1 and TRBJ1-5; D unresolved. The germline CDR1 and CDR2 sequences are MGHRA and YSYEKL. The CDR3 totals 16 residues. Between the trimmed V and J ends, which lost 0 bases and 0 bases, there was a span of 9 bases. The CDR3 is CASSQEAASSNQPQHF. The CDR3 DNA sequence: TGCGCCAGCAGCCAAGAGGCCGCCTCTAGCAATCAGCCCCAGCATTTT.

V gene TRBV20-1 combines with J gene TRBJ2-3; the D gene is possibly TRBD1 (6 bases). The germline V gene has CDR1 DFQATT and CDR2 SNEGSKA (reference sequence). The CDR3 has 17 residues. Trimming cost V 3 bases and J 2 bases, with 21 bases left between them. The CDR3 reads CSARRMEPGVITDTQYF. CDR3 coding DNA: TGCAGTGCTAGGAGGATGGAACCAGGGGTGATCACAGATACGCAGTATTTT.

This clonotype was seen more than once but under ten times. This rearrangement joins TRBV29-1 to TRBJ1-2, with D unclear. V lost 5 bases and J 4 bases, leaving 14 bases between the germline ends. The CDR3 is 13 amino acids. From germline, CDR1 is SQVTM and CDR2 ANQGSEA. The DNA for the CDR3 is TGCAGCGTTCCCCATGACGGAGTCTATGGCTACACCTTC. As protein: CSVPHDGVYGYTF.

V gene TRBV4-1 combines with J gene TRBJ2-3, with 7 positions matching TRBD2. Germline-derived CDR1 and CDR2 are MGHRA and YSYEKL. CDR3 length: 14 residues. Trimming took 4 bases from V and 6 from J; bases not matched to a gene: 7. CDR3: CASSPLAVGDTQYF. The CDR3 nucleotides are TGCGCCAGCAGCCCGCTAGCGGTGGGGGATACGCAGTATTTT.

This clonotype turned up a few times. The chain has TRBV3-1 and TRBJ2-1; 8 nucleotides agree with TRBD1. Germline V gives CDR1 LGHDT, CDR2 YNNKEL (reference sequence). V lost 3 bases and J lost 1; bases outside the gene matches: 5. The CDR3 runs 16 residues. The CDR3 DNA reads as TGTGCCAGCAGCCACCAGGGGGCGTCATCCTACAATGAGCAGTTCTTC. It encodes CASSHQGASSYNEQFF.